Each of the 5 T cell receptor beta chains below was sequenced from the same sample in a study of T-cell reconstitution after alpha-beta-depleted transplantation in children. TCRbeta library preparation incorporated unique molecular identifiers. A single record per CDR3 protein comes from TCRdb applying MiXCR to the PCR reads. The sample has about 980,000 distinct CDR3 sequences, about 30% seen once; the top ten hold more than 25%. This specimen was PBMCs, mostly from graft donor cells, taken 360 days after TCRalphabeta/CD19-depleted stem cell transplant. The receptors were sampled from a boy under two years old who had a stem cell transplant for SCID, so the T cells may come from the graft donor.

For the CDR3, the DNA is TGCAGTGCTAGTCTCCCCGGACAGGGCCGAGAAAAACTGTTTTTT. It encodes CSASLPGQGREKLFF. The gene calls are TRBV20-1 and TRBJ1-4; 8 bases agree with TRBD1. This CDR3 spans 15 amino acids. Germline V gene data show CDR1 as DFQATT and CDR2 as SNEGSKA (reference sequence). Trimming removed 3 bases from V and 8 bases from J; junction bases left unmatched: 11.

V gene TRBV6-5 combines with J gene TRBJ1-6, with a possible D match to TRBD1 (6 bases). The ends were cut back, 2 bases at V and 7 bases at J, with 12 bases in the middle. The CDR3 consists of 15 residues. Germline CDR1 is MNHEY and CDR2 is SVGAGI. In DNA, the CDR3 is TGTGCCAGCAGTTACAAAGGGGGGCGGAATTCACCCCTCCACTTT. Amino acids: CASSYKGGRNSPLHF.

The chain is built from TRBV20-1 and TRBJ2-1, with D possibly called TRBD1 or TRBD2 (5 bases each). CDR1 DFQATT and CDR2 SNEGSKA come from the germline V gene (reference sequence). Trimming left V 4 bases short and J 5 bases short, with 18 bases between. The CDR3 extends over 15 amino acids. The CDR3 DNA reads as TGCAGTGCTAAAGGGGACGGCCGCCTCCACAATGAGCAGTTCTTC. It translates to CSAKGDGRLHNEQFF.

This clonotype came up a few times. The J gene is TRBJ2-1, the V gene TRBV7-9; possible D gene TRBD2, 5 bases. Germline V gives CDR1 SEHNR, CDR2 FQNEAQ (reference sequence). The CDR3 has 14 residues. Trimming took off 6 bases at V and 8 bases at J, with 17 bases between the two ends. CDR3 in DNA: TGTGCCAGCAGGGACGGACTTTTAGTGGATGAGCAGTTCTTC. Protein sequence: CASRDGLLVDEQFF.

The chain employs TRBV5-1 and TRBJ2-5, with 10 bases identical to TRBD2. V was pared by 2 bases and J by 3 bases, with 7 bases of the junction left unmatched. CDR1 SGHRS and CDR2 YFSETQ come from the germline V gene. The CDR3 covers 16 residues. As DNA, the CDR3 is TGCGCCAGCAGCTTCGTAGCGGGGGGTGTAAAAGAGACCCAGTACTTC. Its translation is CASSFVAGGVKETQYF.